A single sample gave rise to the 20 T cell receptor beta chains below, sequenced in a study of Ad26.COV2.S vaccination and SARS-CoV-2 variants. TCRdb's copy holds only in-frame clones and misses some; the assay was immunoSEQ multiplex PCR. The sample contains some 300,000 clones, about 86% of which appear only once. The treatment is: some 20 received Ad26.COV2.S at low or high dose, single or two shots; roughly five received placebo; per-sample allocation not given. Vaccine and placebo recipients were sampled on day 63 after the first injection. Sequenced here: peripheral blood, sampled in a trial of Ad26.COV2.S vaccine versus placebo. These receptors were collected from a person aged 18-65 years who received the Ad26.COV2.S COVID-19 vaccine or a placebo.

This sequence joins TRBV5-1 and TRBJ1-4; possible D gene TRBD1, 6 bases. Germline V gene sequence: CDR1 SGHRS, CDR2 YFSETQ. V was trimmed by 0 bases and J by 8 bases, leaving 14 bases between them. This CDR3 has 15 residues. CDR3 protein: CASSLVGGIREKLFF. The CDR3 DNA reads TGCGCCAGCAGCTTGGTAGGGGGGATACGGGAAAAACTGTTTTTT.

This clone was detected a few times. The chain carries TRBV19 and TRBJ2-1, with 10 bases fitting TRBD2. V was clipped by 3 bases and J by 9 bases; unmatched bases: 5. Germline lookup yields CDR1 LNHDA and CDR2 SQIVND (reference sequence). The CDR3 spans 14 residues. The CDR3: CASSIQRGGFEQFF. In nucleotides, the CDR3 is TGTGCCAGTAGTATTCAGCGGGGGGGCTTTGAGCAGTTCTTC.

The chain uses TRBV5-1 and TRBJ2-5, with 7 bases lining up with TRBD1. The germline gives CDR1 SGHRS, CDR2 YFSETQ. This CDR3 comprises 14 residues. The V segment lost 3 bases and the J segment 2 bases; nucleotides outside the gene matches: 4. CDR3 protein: CASSSGQYQETQYF. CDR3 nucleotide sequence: TGCGCCAGCAGCTCGGGACAGTATCAAGAGACCCAGTACTTC.

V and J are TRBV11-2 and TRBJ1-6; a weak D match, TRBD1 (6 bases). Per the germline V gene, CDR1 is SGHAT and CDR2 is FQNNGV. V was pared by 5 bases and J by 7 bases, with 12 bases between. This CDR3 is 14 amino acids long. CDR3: CASSTRGENSPLHF. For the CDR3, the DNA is TGTGCCAGCAGCACCAGGGGAGAAAATTCACCCCTCCACTTT. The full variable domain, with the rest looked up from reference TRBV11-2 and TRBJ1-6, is EAGVAQSPRYKIIEKRQSVAFWCNPISGHATLYWYQQILGQGPKLLIQFQNNGVVDDSQLPKDRFSAERLKGVDSTLKIQPAKLEDSAVYLCASSTRGENSPLHFGNGTRLTVT.

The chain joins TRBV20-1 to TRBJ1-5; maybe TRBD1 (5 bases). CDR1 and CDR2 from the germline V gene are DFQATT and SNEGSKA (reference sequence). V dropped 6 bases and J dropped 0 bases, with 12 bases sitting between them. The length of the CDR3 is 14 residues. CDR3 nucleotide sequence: TGCAGTGCCAGTGGGGGATATAGCAATCAGCCCCAGCATTTT. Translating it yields CSASGGYSNQPQHF.

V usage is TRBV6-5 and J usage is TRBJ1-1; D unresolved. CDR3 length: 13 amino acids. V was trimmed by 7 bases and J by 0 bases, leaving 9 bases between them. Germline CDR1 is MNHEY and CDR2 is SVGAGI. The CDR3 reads CASIRLLNTEAFF. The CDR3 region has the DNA TGTGCCAGCATCCGTCTGCTGAACACTGAAGCTTTCTTT.

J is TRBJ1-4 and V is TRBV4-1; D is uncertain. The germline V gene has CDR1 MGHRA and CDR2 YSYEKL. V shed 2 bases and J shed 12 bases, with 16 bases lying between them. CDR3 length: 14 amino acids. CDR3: CASSQIDNRPQLFF. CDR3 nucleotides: TGCGCCAGCAGCCAAATTGACAACCGGCCCCAACTGTTTTTT.

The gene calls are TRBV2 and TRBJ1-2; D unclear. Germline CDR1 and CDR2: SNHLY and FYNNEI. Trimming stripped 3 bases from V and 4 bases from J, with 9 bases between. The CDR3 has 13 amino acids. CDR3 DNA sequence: TGTGCCAGCAGTGAGTCGGTACCCTATGGCTACACCTTC. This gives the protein CASSESVPYGYTF. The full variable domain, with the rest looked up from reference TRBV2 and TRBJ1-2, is EPEVTQTPSHQVTQMGQEVILRCVPISNHLYFYWYRQILGQKVEFLVSFYNNEISEKSEIFDDQFSVERPDGSNFTLKIRSTKLEDSAMYFCASSESVPYGYTFGSGTRLTVV.

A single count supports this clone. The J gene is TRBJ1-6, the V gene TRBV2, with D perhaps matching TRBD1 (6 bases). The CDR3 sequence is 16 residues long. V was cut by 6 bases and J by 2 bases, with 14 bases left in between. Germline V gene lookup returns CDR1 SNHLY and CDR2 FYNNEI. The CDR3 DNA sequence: TGTGCCAGCAGGGTACAGGGAGGTACCTATAATTCACCCCTCCACTTT. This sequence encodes CASRVQGGTYNSPLHF.

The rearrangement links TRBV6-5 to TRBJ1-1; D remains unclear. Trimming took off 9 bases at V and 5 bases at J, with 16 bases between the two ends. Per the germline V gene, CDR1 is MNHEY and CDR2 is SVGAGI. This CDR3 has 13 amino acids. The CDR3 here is CASCIGIMTEAFF. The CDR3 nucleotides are TGTGCCAGTTGTATCGGGATAATGACTGAAGCTTTCTTT.

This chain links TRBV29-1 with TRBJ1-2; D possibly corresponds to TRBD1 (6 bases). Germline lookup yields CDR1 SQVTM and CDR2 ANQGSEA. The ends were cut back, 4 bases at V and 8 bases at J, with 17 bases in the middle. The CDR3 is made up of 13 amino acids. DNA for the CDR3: TGCAGCGTTGGAAACAGGGCTCAACCCGGCTACACCTTC. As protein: CSVGNRAQPGYTF.

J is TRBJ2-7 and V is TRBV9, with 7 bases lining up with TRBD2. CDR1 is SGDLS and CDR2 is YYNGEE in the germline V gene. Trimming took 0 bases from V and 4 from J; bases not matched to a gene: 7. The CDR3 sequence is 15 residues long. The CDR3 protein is CASSVGTSGGYEQYF. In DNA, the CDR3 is TGTGCCAGCAGCGTAGGCACTTCGGGGGGTTACGAGCAGTACTTC.

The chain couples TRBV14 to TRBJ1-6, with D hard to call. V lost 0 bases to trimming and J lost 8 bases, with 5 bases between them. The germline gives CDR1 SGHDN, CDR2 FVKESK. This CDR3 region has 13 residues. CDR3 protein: CASSQDWYSPLHF. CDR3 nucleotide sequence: TGTGCCAGCAGCCAAGATTGGTATTCACCCCTCCACTTT.

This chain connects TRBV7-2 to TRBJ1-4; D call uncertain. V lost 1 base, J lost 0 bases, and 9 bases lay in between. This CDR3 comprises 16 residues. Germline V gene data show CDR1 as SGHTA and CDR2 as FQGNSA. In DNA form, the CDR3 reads TGTGCCAGCAGCTTAGGTACCGTCGCAACTAATGAAAAACTGTTTTTT. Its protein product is CASSLGTVATNEKLFF. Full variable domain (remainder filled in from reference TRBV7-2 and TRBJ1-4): GAGVSQSPSNKVTEKGKDVELRCDPISGHTALYWYRQSLGQGLEFLIYFQGNSAPDKSGLPSDRFSAERTGGSVSTLTIQRTQQEDSAVYLCASSLGTVATNEKLFFGSGTQLSVL.

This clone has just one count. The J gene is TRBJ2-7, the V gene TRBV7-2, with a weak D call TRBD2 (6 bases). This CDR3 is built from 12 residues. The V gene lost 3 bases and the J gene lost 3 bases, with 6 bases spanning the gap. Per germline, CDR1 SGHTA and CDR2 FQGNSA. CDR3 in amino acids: CASSFSGYEQYF. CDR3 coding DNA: TGTGCCAGCAGCTTTAGCGGCTACGAGCAGTACTTC.

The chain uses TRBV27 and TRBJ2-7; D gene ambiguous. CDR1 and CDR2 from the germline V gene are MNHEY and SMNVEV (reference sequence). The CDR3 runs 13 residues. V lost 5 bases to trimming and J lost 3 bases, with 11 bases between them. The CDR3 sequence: CASSLQWGYEQYF. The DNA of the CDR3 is TGTGCCAGCAGTCTCCAGTGGGGCTACGAGCAGTACTTC.

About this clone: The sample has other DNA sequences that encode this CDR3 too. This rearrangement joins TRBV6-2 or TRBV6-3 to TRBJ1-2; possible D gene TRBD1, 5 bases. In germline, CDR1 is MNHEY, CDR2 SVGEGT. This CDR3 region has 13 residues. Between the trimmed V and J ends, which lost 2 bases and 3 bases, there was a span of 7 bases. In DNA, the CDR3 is TGTGCCAGCAGTTACGGGACGGACTATGGCTACACCTTC. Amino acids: CASSYGTDYGYTF.

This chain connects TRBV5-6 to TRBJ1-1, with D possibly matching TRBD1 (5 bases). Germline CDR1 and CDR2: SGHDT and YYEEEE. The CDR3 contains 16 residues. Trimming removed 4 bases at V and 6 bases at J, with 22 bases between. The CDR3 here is CASSHQVGRVAPEAFF. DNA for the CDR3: TGTGCCAGCAGCCATCAAGTTGGCAGGGTGGCCCCTGAAGCTTTCTTT.

CDR3 protein: CASSLRRGGTNYGYTF. CDR3 bases: TGTGCCAGCAGTCTGAGGCGGGGGGGAACTAACTATGGCTACACCTTC. This chain links TRBV6-2 or TRBV6-3 with TRBJ1-2, with a possible D match to TRBD1 (5 bases). The germline gives CDR1 MNHEY, CDR2 SVGEGT. CDR3 length: 16 amino acids. Trimming pared 5 bases from V and 0 bases from J, leaving 16 bases between.

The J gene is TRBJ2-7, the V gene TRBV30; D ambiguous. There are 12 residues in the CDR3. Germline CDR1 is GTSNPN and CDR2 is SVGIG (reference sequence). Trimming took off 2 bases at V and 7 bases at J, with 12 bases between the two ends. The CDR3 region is CAWSTRWVEQYF. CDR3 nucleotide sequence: TGTGCCTGGAGTACGAGGTGGGTGGAGCAGTACTTC.